A selection of T cell receptor beta chains follows, all from one sample in a study of control samples from healthy donors and cancer patients. TCRdb's copy holds only in-frame clones and misses some; the assay was immunoSEQ multiplex PCR. Of around 120,000 clones in the sample, over 75% were seen once. Material: blood. All receptors come from a man aged 55 to 70 in good health. Each CDR3 is given with its conserved first and last residue. The order of the fields is J gene, D gene, V gene, clone size, CDR3 DNA, CDR3 protein. A D gene is named only where the DNA matches it firmly. Clone size is shown for a subset of rows, as once, few, many or a class of expanded clone.

>TRBJ1-1|NA|TRBV12-3/TRBV12-4|NA
TGTGCCAGCACCGTCTTACTGAACACTGAAGCTTTCTTT
CASTVLLNTEAFF
>TRBJ2-3|NA|TRBV2|NA
TGTGCCAGCAGTGAAGCGGGGGGAAACACAGATACGCAGTATTTT
CASSEAGGNTDTQYF
>TRBJ1-3|NA|TRBV7-9|NA
TGTGCCAGCAGCTTGTCCGAGTCGGGTGGAAACACCATATATTTT
CASSLSESGGNTIYF
>TRBJ1-2|TRBD1|TRBV28|NA
TGTGCCAGCAGTACCGGGACAGCCGCTAACTATGGCTACACCTTC
CASSTGTAANYGYTF
>TRBJ1-4|TRBD1|TRBV25-1|NA
TGTGCCAGCAGTGATTCCGGGACAGGGAATGAAAAACTGTTTTTT
CASSDSGTGNEKLFF
>TRBJ2-3|TRBD1|TRBV4-2|once
TGTGCCAGCAGCCAAGAGGGACAGGGAAAGTATTTT
CASSQEGQGKYF
>TRBJ1-6|TRBD1|TRBV3-1/TRBV3-2|NA
TGTGCCAGCAGCCCCTCTCGACAGGGTGGTTCACCCCTCCACTTT
CASSPSRQGGSPLHF
>TRBJ2-1|TRBD1|TRBV4-2|NA
TGTGCCAGCAGCCAAGAAGCAGGGGGCTACTACAATGAGCAGTTCTTC
CASSQEAGGYYNEQFF
>TRBJ1-4|NA|TRBV5-5|NA
TGTGCCAGCAGCATAGGGGGGGCGAATAATGAAAAACTGTTTTTT
CASSIGGANNEKLFF
>TRBJ1-1|NA|TRBV18|NA
TGTGCCAGCTCACCGACCGTCCCCGGGACGGGCACTGAAGCTTTCTTT
CASSPTVPGTGTEAFF
>TRBJ2-1|TRBD2|TRBV4-1|NA
TGCGCCAGCAGCCAGGGACTAGCGGGGGGGCAGGATGAGCAGTTCTTC
CASSQGLAGGQDEQFF
>TRBJ1-1|NA|TRBV12-3/TRBV12-4|NA
TGTGCCAGCAGTTGGGGTCAGGGCTCCGAAGCTTTCTTT
CASSWGQGSEAFF
>TRBJ1-2|TRBD1|TRBV28|NA
TGTGCCAGCTCGACAGGGGCTAACTATGGCTACACCTTC
CASSTGANYGYTF
>TRBJ1-5|TRBD1|TRBV27|NA
TGTGCCAGCAGTTTTACAGGGGATCAGCCCCAGCATTTT
CASSFTGDQPQHF
>TRBJ1-5|TRBD1|TRBV6-1|NA
TGTGCCAGCAGTGAAACAGGGGGCGTACAGCCCCAGCATTTT
CASSETGGVQPQHF
>TRBJ2-1|NA|TRBV12-3/TRBV12-4|NA
TGTGCCAGCAGTTTATACTATTCTGAGCAGTTCTTC
CASSLYYSEQFF
>TRBJ2-2|NA|TRBV29-1|few
TGCAGCGTTGTACAGCTGAACACCGGGGAGCTGTTTTTT
CSVVQLNTGELFF
>TRBJ1-2|NA|TRBV5-1|NA
TGCGCCAGCAGCTTGGTAGTAGGGGATGGCTACACCTTC
CASSLVVGDGYTF
>TRBJ2-7|NA|TRBV2|NA
TGTGCCAGCAGTGAAGTAACTGGGGAGCAGTACTTC
CASSEVTGEQYF
>TRBJ2-7|TRBD1|TRBV23-1|NA
TGCGCCAGCAGTCAGACCCCAACAAACCGGGACAGGGGCTTTTGGGTCGGGAACGAGCAGTACTTC
CASSQTPTNRDRGFWVGNEQYF
>TRBJ1-2|NA|TRBV29-1|NA
TGCAGCGTTGTTTTTGGTGAAGGGGGCTACACCTTC
CSVVFGEGGYTF
>TRBJ2-4|NA|TRBV5-1|NA
TGCGCCAGCAGCGAAAGTGCCAAAAACATTCAGTACTTC
CASSESAKNIQYF
>TRBJ2-5|NA|TRBV24-1|NA
TGTGCCACCAGTGACGGGACCCAAGAGACCCAGTACTTC
CATSDGTQETQYF
>TRBJ1-3|NA|TRBV7-2|NA
TGTGCCAGCAGCCCTAACGCAGGGTCCCTCGGAAACACCATATATTTT
CASSPNAGSLGNTIYF
>TRBJ2-2|NA|TRBV5-3|NA
TGTGCCAGAAGCTTGGTAGACTTCTCCTTGTCGGGACGGACGAACACCGGGGAGCTGTTTTTT
CARSLVDFSLSGRTNTGELFF
>TRBJ1-2|NA|TRBV5-1|NA
TGCGCCAGCAGCTTGTCAGAGGGGATAGAAGGCTACACCTTC
CASSLSEGIEGYTF
>TRBJ1-6|NA|TRBV18|NA
TGTGCCAGCTCCCCGGCCGACGTAAGTTCACCCCTCCACTTT
CASSPADVSSPLHF
>TRBJ2-7|TRBD2|TRBV3-1/TRBV3-2|NA
TGTGCCAGCAGCCAAGAAGAGACATTGGGACTAGCGGGGGAAGAAGAGCAGTACTTC
CASSQEETLGLAGEEEQYF